This T cell receptor (beta chain) is from a study of Ad26.COV2.S vaccination and SARS-CoV-2 variants. In the study overall: Ad26.COV2.S, an intramuscular injection, was given once or twice 56 days apart.

Specified treatment: around 19 received Ad26.COV2.S at low or high dose, single or two shots; roughly five received placebo; per-sample allocation not given. The study sampled participants on day 63 after the first vaccine or placebo injection. Trimming pared 0 bases from V and 5 bases from J, leaving 9 bases between. Germline V gene sequence: CDR1 SGHAT, CDR2 FQNNGV. This CDR3 has 14 residues. TCRdb's copy holds only in-frame clones and misses some; the assay was immunoSEQ multiplex PCR. The repertoire has roughly 700,000 clones, roughly 90% of them found once; the top ten carry about 1.5%. The sample here was peripheral blood, taken in a trial of Ad26.COV2.S vaccine versus placebo. This TCR was recovered from a person aged 18-65 years who received the Ad26.COV2.S COVID-19 vaccine or a placebo. The chain combines TRBV11-2 with TRBJ2-3; D not resolved. The CDR3 region has the DNA TGTGCCAGCAGCTTAGATCCCCTGGTAGATACGCAGTATTTT. Amino acid sequence: CASSLDPLVDTQYF.